Below, one T cell receptor beta chain is given with its context. PCR employed 60 Vbeta and 13 Jbeta primers. Clones were read by immunoSEQ multiplex PCR, and TCRdb kept only the in-frame ones, dropping some. Of 160,000 or so clones listed, roughly 81% are singletons. The CDR3 length is 15 residues. The J segment lost 0 bases and the V segment lost 6 bases, leaving 5 bases of the junction unmatched. Per germline, CDR1 MNHEY and CDR2 SVGAGI. The sample comes from a study of cytomegalovirus exposure and HLA in healthy donors. The TCR was taken from a woman aged 18-30 years in good health and CMV-seronegative. The chain joins TRBV6-5 to TRBJ2-3; TRBD1 agrees at 8 bases. Specimen: PBMCs. The CDR3 region has the DNA TGTGCCAGCAGATGGGACAGGAAAAGCACAGATACGCAGTATTTT. Residues: CASRWDRKSTDTQYF.